These 27 T cell receptor beta chains came from one sample sequenced in a study of identical twins. TCRdb used MiXCR to reprocess the 5' RACE reads, holding one entry per CDR3 protein. The sample includes approximately 230,000 distinct CDR3 sequences, 11% to 15% of them seen just once. The specimen sequenced was memory (CD45RO+) T cells sorted from blood. These receptors were taken from a woman younger than 35 in good health.

This clonotype has more than one count but fewer than ten. The V gene is TRBV29-1, the J gene TRBJ2-5; possible D gene TRBD2, 5 bases. The CDR3 contains 12 residues. Deletions cut 7 bases from V and 5 bases from J, with 14 bases between. Germline CDR1 reads SQVTM; CDR2 reads ANQGSEA. CDR3 nucleotide sequence: TGCAGCGGAGGGTACGAGGTCGAGACCCAGTACTTC. Protein sequence: CSGGYEVETQYF. Looking up the rest from reference TRBV29-1 and TRBJ2-5 gives the full variable domain: SAVISQKPSRDICQRGTSLTIQCQVDSQVTMMFWYRQQPGQSLTLIATANQGSEATYESGFVIDKFPISRPNLTFSTLTVSNMSPEDSSIYLCSGGYEVETQYFGPGTRLLVL.

This chain links TRBV7-9 with TRBJ1-2; no firm D call. CDR1 is SEHNR, CDR2 FQNEAQ, per germline (reference sequence). V was clipped by 2 bases and J by 0 bases, with 13 bases between them. This CDR3 is built from 16 residues. CDR3 nucleotide sequence: TGTGCCAGCAGCTTATCTAATATTGCCGCTAACTATGGCTACACCTTC. Encoded protein: CASSLSNIAANYGYTF. Full variable domain (rest looked up from reference TRBV7-9 and TRBJ1-2): DTGVSQNPRHKITKRGQNVTFRCDPISEHNRLYWYRQTLGQGPEFLTYFQNEAQLEKSRLLSDRFSAERPKGSFSTLEIQRTEQGDSAMYLCASSLSNIAANYGYTFGSGTRLTVV.

This clonotype was observed at least ten times. The chain combines TRBV12-3 or TRBV12-4 with TRBJ1-1; D gene uncertain. V gave up 9 bases and J gave up 5 bases, with 19 bases separating them. The CDR3 totals 14 residues. CDR3 DNA: TGTGCCAGTACGAGTGGCGGCCGTGGGACTGAAGCTTTCTTT. Protein product: CASTSGGRGTEAFF.

This clonotype was picked up a small number of times. The chain joins TRBV5-4 to TRBJ2-5; 10 bases are shared with TRBD1. The CDR3 contains 16 residues. J gave up 10 bases and V 0 bases, and 12 bases lay outside the gene matches. CDR1 is SGHNT, CDR2 YYREEE, per germline (reference sequence). The CDR3 loop reads CASSLEGTGVQGGQYF. CDR3 nucleotides: TGTGCCAGCAGCTTGGAAGGGACAGGGGTCCAAGGGGGCCAGTACTTC. Full variable domain (remainder filled in from reference TRBV5-4 and TRBJ2-5): ETGVTQSPTHLIKTRGQQVTLRCSSQSGHNTVSWYQQALGQGPQFIFQYYREEENGRGNFPPRFSGLQFPNYSSELNVNALELDDSALYLCASSLEGTGVQGGQYFGPGTRLLVL.

This clonotype was counted only a few times. V is TRBV7-9 and J is TRBJ1-1; D unresolved. CDR3 length: 12 residues. Germline values: CDR1 SEHNR, CDR2 FQNEAQ (reference sequence). Trimming removed 1 base at V and 7 bases at J, with 7 bases between. In DNA form, the CDR3 reads TGTGCCAGCAGCTTAGGGCAAGTTGAAGCTTTCTTT. It yields the protein CASSLGQVEAFF.

This chain links TRBV3-1 with TRBJ2-7; no clear D gene. The V and J ends lost 0 bases and 6 bases respectively, with 12 bases between them. Germline V CDR1 and CDR2: LGHDT, YNNKEL (reference sequence). The CDR3 is 14 amino acids. CDR3 region: CASSQDKGVSEQYF. CDR3 DNA: TGTGCCAGCAGCCAAGATAAGGGTGTCTCCGAGCAGTACTTC.

This clonotype has ten or more counts. The genes are TRBV4-3 and TRBJ2-7; 8 bases are shared with TRBD2. The CDR3 contains 14 residues. V lost 3 bases, J lost 6 bases, and 7 bases stayed unmatched. Germline assignment: CDR1 LGHNA and CDR2 YSLEER. CDR3 amino acids: CASSQWGSGAEQYF. CDR3 coding DNA: TGCGCCAGCAGCCAGTGGGGTAGCGGGGCCGAGCAGTACTTC.

CDR3: CASSHPERGTEAFF. CDR3 nucleotides: TGTGCCAGCAGCCACCCTGAGAGAGGCACTGAAGCTTTCTTT. V and J are TRBV3-1 and TRBJ1-1; D is ambiguous. The V and J ends lost 3 bases and 4 bases respectively, with 12 bases between them. Germline-derived CDR1 and CDR2 are LGHDT and YNNKEL (reference sequence). CDR3 size: 14 residues.

This clonotype showed up just a few times. This rearrangement joins TRBV12-3 or TRBV12-4 to TRBJ2-3; 10 bases fit TRBD2. Unmatched junction bases numbered 3, after V lost 7 bases and J lost 2 bases. The CDR3 extends over 14 amino acids. The DNA for the CDR3 is TGTGCCAGCAAAACTAGCGGGGCCACAGATACGCAGTATTTT. Encoded protein: CASKTSGATDTQYF.

This clonotype appeared many times. The J gene is TRBJ2-5, the V gene TRBV12-5, with D hard to call. Trimming shortened V by 7 bases and J by 4 bases, and 16 bases separated the two germline ends. Germline-derived CDR1 and CDR2 are LGHNT and FRNRAP. The length of the CDR3 is 14 residues. The CDR3 loop reads CASALGGVGETQYF. The CDR3 DNA follows: TGTGCTAGTGCCCTTGGCGGTGTCGGAGAGACCCAGTACTTC.

This clonotype was recorded a few times. This rearrangement joins TRBV16 to TRBJ2-7; unclear D gene. Germline CDR1 KGHSY, CDR2 FQNENV. The CDR3 is made up of 14 amino acids. The V and J ends lost 1 base and 7 bases respectively, with 14 bases between them. The DNA for the CDR3 is TGTGCCAGCAGCCAATTGTCCCCCTCTGGGGAGCAGTACTTC. It specifies CASSQLSPSGEQYF.

This clonotype has more than one count but fewer than ten. The chain uses TRBV15 and TRBJ1-1; D gene uncertain. The ends were cut back, 2 bases at V and 1 base at J, with 8 bases in the middle. Germline V gives CDR1 LNHNV, CDR2 YYDKDF (reference sequence). CDR3 length equals 14 residues. The CDR3 spells CATSRLDGNTEAFF. The CDR3 DNA follows: TGTGCCACCAGCAGATTGGACGGGAACACTGAAGCTTTCTTT.

The sample holds many counts of this clonotype. The chain uses TRBV20-1 and TRBJ2-3; D is unresolved. Germline assignment: CDR1 DFQATT and CDR2 SNEGSKA (reference sequence). The CDR3 runs 11 residues. This CDR3 reads CSGTHGDTQYF. CDR3 sequence (DNA): TGCAGCGGTACCCACGGAGATACGCAGTATTTT.

In this sample, this clonotype turned up many times. The rearrangement uses TRBV20-1 and TRBJ2-7, with TRBD2 as a possible D gene (6 bases). CDR1 and CDR2 (germline): DFQATT, SNEGSKA (reference sequence). The CDR3 is 14 amino acids. Trimming pared 5 bases from V and 4 bases from J, leaving 18 bases between. The CDR3 coding sequence is TGCAGTGCTGGGACTGTGGGCAAAAGTTACGAGCAGTACTTC. Translation: CSAGTVGKSYEQYF.

Ten or more counts support this clonotype. J is TRBJ1-4 and V is TRBV29-1; D not resolved. Trimming stripped 6 bases from V and 8 bases from J, with 19 bases between. CDR3 length: 14 amino acids. Germline V CDR1 and CDR2: SQVTM, ANQGSEA. The CDR3 DNA follows: TGCAGCGTCCGGTACGAGGGCCTTCGAGAAAAACTGTTTTTT. This encodes CSVRYEGLREKLFF.

This clonotype was seen a handful of times. The chain recombines TRBV7-9 with TRBJ2-1, with D perhaps given as TRBD1 or TRBD2 (6 bases each). Trimming took off 0 bases at V and 7 bases at J, with 16 bases between the two ends. Per the germline V gene, CDR1 is SEHNR and CDR2 is FQNEAQ (reference sequence). This CDR3 spans 16 amino acids. The CDR3 sequence is CASSLAQGGRVNEQFF. Here the CDR3 DNA reads TGTGCCAGCAGCTTAGCGCAAGGGGGGCGGGTAAATGAGCAGTTCTTC.

This clonotype has a handful of counts. V is TRBV12-3 or TRBV12-4 and J is TRBJ2-3; maybe TRBD2 (6 bases). CDR3 size: 16 residues. The V end was cut by 6 bases, the J end by 2 bases, with 18 bases between. The CDR3 loop reads CASSQAGLFVTDTQYF. In nucleotides, the CDR3 is TGTGCCAGCAGCCAGGCGGGACTCTTTGTCACAGATACGCAGTATTTT.

This clonotype appeared a few times. One end of the junction does not line up with germline, which may come from a read error. This chain joins TRBV7-7 and TRBJ2-5; TRBD1 aligns across 8 bases. The CDR3 totals 14 residues. CDR1 and CDR2 (germline): SSHAT, FNYEAQ (reference sequence). The CDR3 protein is CASSAGTGHLTQYF. CDR3 DNA: TGTGCTAGCAGCGCCGGGACAGGTCACTTGACCCAGTACTTC.

This clonotype appeared a few times. This chain uses TRBV12-3 or TRBV12-4 with TRBJ2-7; 7 bases are shared with TRBD1. The CDR3 runs to 13 residues. J lost 3 bases, V lost 5 bases, and 4 bases had no gene match. As DNA, the CDR3 is TGTGCCAGCAGTCAGGGACAGCACTACGAGCAGTACTTC. Translating it yields CASSQGQHYEQYF.

This sequence joins TRBV3-1 and TRBJ2-5; perhaps D is TRBD1 or TRBD2 (7 bases each). Germline CDR1 reads LGHDT; CDR2 reads YNNKEL (reference sequence). The germline V and J ends were trimmed by 1 base and 5 bases, with 11 bases remaining between them. This CDR3 spans 14 amino acids. Written as DNA, the CDR3 is TGTGCCAGCAGCCAAGTTCAGGGGGGGGAGACCCAGTACTTC. Residues: CASSQVQGGETQYF.

This chain links TRBV4-3 with TRBJ2-2; no clear D gene. Trimming pared 1 base from V and 9 bases from J, leaving 15 bases between. CDR3 length: 15 amino acids. Germline CDR1 and CDR2: LGHNA and YSLEER. The CDR3 reads CASSQARVPGRELFF. The CDR3 DNA is TGCGCCAGCAGCCAAGCCCGGGTGCCTGGAAGGGAGCTGTTTTTT.

V is TRBV9 and J is TRBJ2-1, with 11 bases matching TRBD2. Per germline, CDR1 SGDLS and CDR2 YYNGEE. The CDR3 runs 16 residues. V trimming: 4 bases; J trimming: 5 bases; junction bases outside the gene matches: 8. The CDR3 spells CASSLQPTSGNNEQFF. CDR3 nucleotides: TGTGCCAGCAGCCTACAACCGACTAGCGGGAACAATGAGCAGTTCTTC. Using reference TRBV9 and TRBJ2-1 for the parts outside the CDR3, the full variable domain is DSGVTQTPKHLITATGQRVTLRCSPRSGDLSVYWYQQSLDQGLQFLIQYYNGEERAKGNILERFSAQQFPDLHSELNLSSLELGDSALYFCASSLQPTSGNNEQFFGPGTRLTVL.

This clonotype was detected ten times or more. This chain uses TRBV29-1 with TRBJ2-2; 9 nucleotides align to TRBD1. The V gene's germline CDR1 is SQVTM and CDR2 ANQGSEA. The CDR3 is 15 amino acids. Trimming cost V 7 bases and J 1 base; bases outside gene matches: 7. The chain's CDR3 is CSGTGGGLNTGELFF. The CDR3 region has the DNA TGCAGCGGAACAGGGGGCGGATTGAACACCGGGGAGCTGTTTTTT.

The genes are TRBV14 and TRBJ2-1; 8 bases are a match to TRBD2. The CDR3 has 15 amino acids. Unmatched junction bases numbered 6, after V lost 4 bases and J lost 4 bases. Germline loops: CDR1 SGHDN, CDR2 FVKESK. The CDR3 protein is CASSPSGGLYNEQFF. The CDR3 DNA follows: TGTGCCAGCAGCCCGAGCGGGGGCCTTTACAATGAGCAGTTCTTC.

This clonotype was picked up a small number of times. The rearrangement uses TRBV12-5 and TRBJ2-1; 8 bases are shared with TRBD1. The CDR3 is 16 amino acids. After removal of 2 bases from V and 10 bases from J, the junction contained 13 bases not matched to a gene. Germline V gives CDR1 LGHNT, CDR2 FRNRAP. The CDR3: CASGLLPGGQVTEQFF. The CDR3 coding sequence is TGTGCTAGTGGTTTGCTTCCTGGGGGACAGGTCACAGAGCAGTTCTTC.

The CDR3, as DNA: TGTGCCACCAGCAGAGGGGTCGGGGAGCTGTTTTTT. Protein sequence: CATSRGVGELFF. This chain connects TRBV15 to TRBJ2-2, with no clear D. The germline V gene has CDR1 LNHNV and CDR2 YYDKDF (reference sequence). The CDR3 runs to 12 residues. The germline V and J ends were trimmed by 1 base and 7 bases, with 4 bases remaining between them.

This chain links TRBV20-1 with TRBJ2-2, with 8 bases aligning to TRBD1. Germline assignment: CDR1 DFQATT and CDR2 SNEGSKA (reference sequence). The CDR3 has 14 residues. J lost 4 bases, V lost 6 bases, and 7 bases had no gene match. The CDR3 DNA is TGCAGTGCGAGCCGACAGGGGTTCACCGGGGAGCTGTTTTTT. Its protein product is CSASRQGFTGELFF.